The 21 T cell receptor beta chains given below trace back to one sample, sequenced in a study of blood T cell repertoires in COVID-19. Repertoires were generated with immunoSEQ multiplex PCR, while TCRdb's copy carries only in-frame clones and drops some. The sample shows under 250,000 clones, around 80% of them seen only once. Specimen: peripheral blood. The receptors originated from a human donor in a cohort sampled during active COVID-19.

The rearrangement uses TRBV28 and TRBJ1-1; weak D call: TRBD1 (5 bases). Germline V gives CDR1 MDHEN, CDR2 SYDVKM. The CDR3 spans 15 residues. V was cut by 1 base and J by 1 base, with 10 bases left in between. CDR3 in DNA: TGTGCCAGCAGTTTATTTTCAGGGTGGAACACTGAAGCTTTCTTT. Its protein product is CASSLFSGWNTEAFF.

The chain combines TRBV24-1 with TRBJ2-1, with a weak D call TRBD1 (5 bases). Germline V gene data show CDR1 as KGHDR and CDR2 as SFDVKD. This CDR3 has 15 residues. The V end was cut by 6 bases, the J end by 7 bases, with 18 bases between. CDR3 amino acids: CATSPGHSSLNEQFF. The CDR3 DNA is TGTGCCACCAGTCCCGGACATTCCTCCTTGAATGAGCAGTTCTTC.

The V gene is TRBV19, the J gene TRBJ2-1; TRBD1 agrees at 8 bases. Trimming at V came to 5 bases and at J to 5 bases, leaving 5 bases not matched to a gene. Per the germline V gene, CDR1 is LNHDA and CDR2 is SQIVND (reference sequence). The CDR3 has 14 amino acids. DNA of the CDR3: TGTGCCAGTAGTCGGACAGGGTGGGACAATGAGCAGTTCTTC. Translating gives CASSRTGWDNEQFF.

This chain connects TRBV7-8 to TRBJ2-5; tentatively, D is TRBD2 (5 bases). V lost 5 bases to trimming and J lost 3 bases, with 10 bases between them. The CDR3 extends over 13 amino acids. CDR1 is SGHVS, CDR2 FQNEAQ, per germline. The CDR3 loop is CASSRGLEETQYF. The CDR3 bases are TGTGCCAGCAGCCGAGGACTTGAAGAGACCCAGTACTTC.

This sequence joins TRBV10-3 and TRBJ1-5; 9 nucleotides align to TRBD1. The J segment lost 6 bases and the V segment lost 10 bases, leaving 19 bases of the junction unmatched. CDR1 is ENHRY and CDR2 is SYGVKD in the germline V gene. This CDR3 region has 17 residues. CDR3 loop: CATRGQGGFERFQPQHF. The CDR3 DNA reads as TGTGCCACCCGGGGACAGGGTGGGTTCGAGCGGTTTCAGCCCCAGCATTTT.

CDR3 DNA: TGCGCCAGCAGCTTAGCGGGAGGGTTCAATGAGCAGTTCTTC. Translating it yields CASSLAGGFNEQFF. The chain is built from TRBV5-1 and TRBJ2-1; 10 positions match TRBD2. V lost 2 bases and J lost 6; bases outside the gene matches: 2. The CDR3 is 14 residues long. Germline V lookup: CDR1 SGHRS, CDR2 YFSETQ.

The chain is built from TRBV19 and TRBJ1-5; 11 positions agree with TRBD1. Germline CDR1 reads LNHDA; CDR2 reads SQIVND (reference sequence). Losses at the gene ends were 4 bases for V and 3 bases for J; bases not matched to a gene: 5. The CDR3 consists of 16 residues. The CDR3 sequence: CASSTWTGGNNQPQHF. CDR3 coding DNA: TGTGCCAGTAGTACTTGGACAGGGGGCAACAATCAGCCCCAGCATTTT. Filled out from reference TRBV19 and TRBJ1-5, the complete variable domain reads DGGITQSPKYLFRKEGQNVTLSCEQNLNHDAMYWYRQDPGQGLRLIYYSQIVNDFQKGDIAEGYSVSREKKESFPLTVTSAQKNPTAFYLCASSTWTGGNNQPQHFGDGTRLSIL.

V and J are TRBV10-2 and TRBJ2-1; D is unclear. The CDR3 spans 13 residues. The V end lost 4 bases, the J end lost 4 bases, and 8 bases lay between the germline ends. Germline values: CDR1 WSHSY, CDR2 SAAADI. Written as DNA, the CDR3 is TGCGCCAGCAGTGTTGACATGTACAATGAGCAGTTCTTC. Translated, it gives CASSVDMYNEQFF.

The chain recombines TRBV11-2 with TRBJ2-7, with TRBD2 matching over 7 bases. The CDR3 sequence is 11 residues long. The germline gives CDR1 SGHAT, CDR2 FQNNGV. V was clipped by 5 bases and J by 6 bases; unmatched bases: 1. The CDR3 DNA sequence: TGTGCCAGCAGCCCGGGGGGCGAGCAGTACTTC. It translates to CASSPGGEQYF.

The rearrangement uses TRBV2 and TRBJ1-2; 7 bases are a match to TRBD1. The CDR3 is 12 amino acids. The J segment lost 7 bases and the V segment lost 8 bases, leaving 7 bases of the junction unmatched. Germline assignment: CDR1 SNHLY and CDR2 FYNNEI. The CDR3 here is CASVEGASGYTF. In DNA, the CDR3 is TGTGCCAGCGTGGAGGGGGCCAGTGGCTACACCTTC.

CDR3 protein: CASSQAPTSGRREQFF. For the CDR3, the DNA is TGCGCCAGCAGCCAAGCTCCAACTAGCGGGAGACGTGAGCAGTTCTTC. This chain links TRBV4-1 with TRBJ2-1; 11 bases match TRBD2. The CDR3 runs to 16 residues. The V gene's germline CDR1 is MGHRA and CDR2 YSYEKL. J gave up 9 bases and V 1 base, and 8 bases lay outside the gene matches.

This chain joins TRBV7-3 and TRBJ1-1; D is uncertain. CDR3 length: 15 residues. V was cut by 5 bases and J by 0 bases, with 13 bases left in between. CDR1 is SGHTA, CDR2 FQGTGA, per germline. The CDR3 DNA is TGTGCCAGCAGCCTGTACACACTACTGAACACTGAAGCTTTCTTT. Translating it yields CASSLYTLLNTEAFF.

On this clone: Other DNA sequences within the sample encode an identical CDR3. The rearrangement uses TRBV20-1 and TRBJ1-1, with TRBD1 matching over 8 bases. Germline V CDR1 and CDR2: DFQATT, SNEGSKA (reference sequence). The CDR3 loop spans 10 amino acids. After removal of 6 bases from V and 8 bases from J, the junction contained 2 bases not matched to a gene. The CDR3 DNA reads TGCAGTGCAAACAGGGGGGAAGCTTTCTTT. Translating it yields CSANRGEAFF.

DNA of the CDR3: TGTGCCAGCAGCATTGCGCTCGGGACTAGCGGAGGTTCCCTTTATTTT. Translating it yields CASSIALGTSGGSLYF. The genes are TRBV5-4 and TRBJ2-3, with 11 bases aligning to TRBD2. Germline V gene sequence: CDR1 SGHNT, CDR2 YYREEE (reference sequence). Trimming at V came to 4 bases and at J to 15 bases, leaving 19 bases not matched to a gene. The CDR3 has 16 amino acids.

This clone has a single count. The chain has TRBV6-6 and TRBJ1-2; tentatively, D is TRBD1 (5 bases). The V gene lost 5 bases and the J gene lost 3 bases, with 7 bases spanning the gap. The CDR3 spans 12 residues. Germline CDR1 and CDR2: MNHNY and SVGAGI (reference sequence). CDR3: CASSPTDYGYTF. DNA for the CDR3: TGTGCCAGCAGTCCGACAGACTATGGCTACACCTTC.

This clone was found a few times. This chain uses TRBV19 with TRBJ1-6; TRBD1 matches at 7 bases. The CDR3 covers 17 residues. The V gene's germline CDR1 is LNHDA and CDR2 SQIVND (reference sequence). V was pared by 4 bases and J by 10 bases, with 16 bases of the junction left unmatched. The CDR3 region has the DNA TGTGCCAGTAGTAACCCCACACTGGAGGGGGCGAACTCACCCCTCCACTTT. Translated, it gives CASSNPTLEGANSPLHF.

The chain uses TRBV9 and TRBJ2-1; 10 nucleotides match TRBD1. The CDR3 has 14 amino acids. J gave up 9 bases and V 0 bases, and 3 bases lay outside the gene matches. Germline CDR1 reads SGDLS; CDR2 reads YYNGEE. CDR3 amino acids: CASSVGQGAVEQFF. CDR3 DNA sequence: TGTGCCAGCAGCGTAGGACAGGGGGCGGTTGAGCAGTTCTTC.

Here the CDR3 DNA reads TGTGCCAGTAGTATAAACGGCCCAGGGCAGCCCCAGCATTTT. Its protein is CASSINGPGQPQHF. V usage is TRBV19 and J usage is TRBJ1-5, with D maybe TRBD1 (5 bases). Germline CDR1 and CDR2: LNHDA and SQIVND (reference sequence). This CDR3 region has 14 residues. Trimming stripped 2 bases from V and 7 bases from J, with 12 bases between.

The V call is TRBV6-5, the J call TRBJ2-3, with D possibly being TRBD1 (6 bases). The CDR3 consists of 11 residues. From germline, CDR1 is MNHEY and CDR2 SVGAGI. Trimming took 11 bases from V and 6 from J, leaving 12 bases between them. CDR3 bases: TGTGCCGGAGGTCAGGGGGATACGCAGTATTTT. Translated, it gives CAGGQGDTQYF.

The chain recombines TRBV6-5 with TRBJ1-3; maybe TRBD1 (6 bases). The CDR3 runs to 15 residues. The V end was cut by 6 bases, the J end by 0 bases, with 12 bases between. CDR1 and CDR2 from the germline V gene are MNHEY and SVGAGI. The CDR3 protein is CASRRDRPSGNTIYF. CDR3 nucleotides: TGTGCCAGCAGACGAGACAGGCCCTCTGGAAACACCATATATTTT.

The chain is built from TRBV20-1 and TRBJ1-6; tentative D call: TRBD1 (5 bases). The CDR3 has 19 amino acids. The germline CDR1 and CDR2 sequences are DFQATT and SNEGSKA (reference sequence). Trimming took 3 bases from V and 5 from J, leaving 26 bases between them. The CDR3 is CSASGQGLIRVADNSPLHF. The CDR3 bases are TGCAGTGCTAGTGGGCAGGGACTTATCCGGGTCGCTGATAATTCACCCCTCCACTTT.